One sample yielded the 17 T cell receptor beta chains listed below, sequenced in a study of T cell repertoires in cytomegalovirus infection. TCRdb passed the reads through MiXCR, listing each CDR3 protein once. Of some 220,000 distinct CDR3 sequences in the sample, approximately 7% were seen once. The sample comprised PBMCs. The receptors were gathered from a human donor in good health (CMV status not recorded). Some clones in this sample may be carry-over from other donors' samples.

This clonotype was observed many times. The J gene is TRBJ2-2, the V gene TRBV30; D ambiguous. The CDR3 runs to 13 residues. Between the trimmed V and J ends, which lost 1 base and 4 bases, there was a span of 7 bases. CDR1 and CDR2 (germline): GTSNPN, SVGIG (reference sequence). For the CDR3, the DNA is TGTGCCTGGAGTGGGCAGAGCACCGGGGAGCTGTTTTTT. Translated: CAWSGQSTGELFF.

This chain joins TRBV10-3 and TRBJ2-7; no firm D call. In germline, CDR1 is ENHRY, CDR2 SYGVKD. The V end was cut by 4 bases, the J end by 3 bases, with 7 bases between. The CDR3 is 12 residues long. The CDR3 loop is CAISGSNYEQYF. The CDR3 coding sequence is TGTGCCATCAGTGGTTCGAACTACGAGCAGTACTTC.

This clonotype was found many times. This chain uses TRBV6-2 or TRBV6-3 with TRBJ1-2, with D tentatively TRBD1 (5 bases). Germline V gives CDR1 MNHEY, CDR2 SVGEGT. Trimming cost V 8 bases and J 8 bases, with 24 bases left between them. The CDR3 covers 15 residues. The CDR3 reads CASSVRGASRSGYTF. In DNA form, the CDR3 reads TGTGCCAGCTCCGTTAGGGGCGCTTCTCGGTCCGGCTACACCTTC.

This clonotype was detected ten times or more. The CDR3 DNA sequence: TGTGCCAGCAGTTCCCTAGCGGAAAAAAAGCCCCAGCATTTT. This gives the protein CASSSLAEKKPQHF. The chain joins TRBV6-5 to TRBJ1-5; D gene unclear. The CDR3 sequence is 14 residues long. CDR1 is MNHEY and CDR2 is SVGAGI in the germline V gene. V was clipped by 4 bases and J by 8 bases, with 15 bases between them.

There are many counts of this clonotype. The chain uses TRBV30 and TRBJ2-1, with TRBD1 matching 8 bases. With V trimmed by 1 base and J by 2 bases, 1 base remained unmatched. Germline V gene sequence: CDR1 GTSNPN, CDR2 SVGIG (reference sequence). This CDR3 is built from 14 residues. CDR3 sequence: CAWSETGAYNEQFF. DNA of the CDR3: TGTGCCTGGAGTGAGACAGGGGCCTACAATGAGCAGTTCTTC.

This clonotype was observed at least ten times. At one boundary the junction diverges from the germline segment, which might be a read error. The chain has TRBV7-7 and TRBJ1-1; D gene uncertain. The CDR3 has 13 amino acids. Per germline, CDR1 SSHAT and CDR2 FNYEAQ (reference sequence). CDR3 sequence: CASSWQLGTEAFF. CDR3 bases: TGTGCTAGCAGCTGGCAGTTGGGCACTGAAGCTTTCTTT.

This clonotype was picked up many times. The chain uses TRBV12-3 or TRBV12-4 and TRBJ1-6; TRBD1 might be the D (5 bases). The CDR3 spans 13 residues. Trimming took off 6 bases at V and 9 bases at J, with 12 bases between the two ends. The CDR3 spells CASRPTGPSPLHF. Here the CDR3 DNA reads TGTGCCAGCAGGCCGACGGGGCCTTCACCCCTCCACTTT.

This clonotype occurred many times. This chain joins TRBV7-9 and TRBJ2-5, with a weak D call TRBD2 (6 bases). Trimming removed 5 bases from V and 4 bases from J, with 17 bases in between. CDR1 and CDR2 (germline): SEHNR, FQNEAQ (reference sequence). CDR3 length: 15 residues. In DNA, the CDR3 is TGTGCCAGCAGCCACCCGGTGGGGGGAGGAGAGACCCAGTACTTC. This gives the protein CASSHPVGGGETQYF. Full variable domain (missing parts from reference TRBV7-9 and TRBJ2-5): DTGVSQNPRHKITKRGQNVTFRCDPISEHNRLYWYRQTLGQGPEFLTYFQNEAQLEKSRLLSDRFSAERPKGSFSTLEIQRTEQGDSAMYLCASSHPVGGGETQYFGPGTRLLVL.

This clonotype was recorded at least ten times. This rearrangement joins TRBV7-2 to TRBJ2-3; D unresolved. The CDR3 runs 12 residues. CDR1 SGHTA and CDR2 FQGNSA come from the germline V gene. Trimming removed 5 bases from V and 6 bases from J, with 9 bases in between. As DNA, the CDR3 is TGTGCCAGCAGCCCACCCCGGGATACGCAGTATTTT. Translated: CASSPPRDTQYF. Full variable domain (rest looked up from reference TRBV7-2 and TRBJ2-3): GAGVSQSPSNKVTEKGKDVELRCDPISGHTALYWYRQSLGQGLEFLIYFQGNSAPDKSGLPSDRFSAERTGGSVSTLTIQRTQQEDSAVYLCASSPPRDTQYFGPGTRLTVL.

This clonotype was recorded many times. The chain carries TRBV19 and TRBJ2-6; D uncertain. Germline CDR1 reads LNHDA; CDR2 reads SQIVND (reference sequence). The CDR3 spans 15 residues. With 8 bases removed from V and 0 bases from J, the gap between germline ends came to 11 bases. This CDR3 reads CASGVFSSGANVLTF. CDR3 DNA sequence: TGTGCCAGTGGCGTCTTTAGCTCTGGGGCCAACGTCCTGACTTTC.

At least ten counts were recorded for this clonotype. CDR3 DNA: TGCAGTGCTACAATGAGTGTGGGGAGTTGGGGCCAAGAGACCCAGTACTTC. Amino acid sequence: CSATMSVGSWGQETQYF. J is TRBJ2-5 and V is TRBV20-1; perhaps TRBD2 as D (5 bases). The germline V gene encodes CDR1 DFQATT and CDR2 SNEGSKA (reference sequence). The CDR3 extends over 17 amino acids. The V gene lost 4 bases and the J gene lost 1 base, with 22 bases spanning the gap.

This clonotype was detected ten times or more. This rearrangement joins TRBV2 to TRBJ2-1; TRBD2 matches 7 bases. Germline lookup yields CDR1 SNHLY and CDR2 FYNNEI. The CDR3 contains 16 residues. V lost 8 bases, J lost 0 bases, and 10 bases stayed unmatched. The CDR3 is CASGSSGTTSYNEQFF. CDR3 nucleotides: TGTGCCAGCGGGTCTTCGGGGACTACCTCCTACAATGAGCAGTTCTTC.

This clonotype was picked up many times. In DNA, the CDR3 is TGTGCCAGCAGTAGGAGGAACACTGAAGCTTTCTTT. Protein: CASSRRNTEAFF. V is TRBV28 and J is TRBJ1-1; no clear D gene. The CDR3 sequence is 12 residues long. CDR1 is MDHEN and CDR2 is SYDVKM in the germline V gene. Trimming pared 5 bases from V and 1 base from J, leaving 5 bases between.

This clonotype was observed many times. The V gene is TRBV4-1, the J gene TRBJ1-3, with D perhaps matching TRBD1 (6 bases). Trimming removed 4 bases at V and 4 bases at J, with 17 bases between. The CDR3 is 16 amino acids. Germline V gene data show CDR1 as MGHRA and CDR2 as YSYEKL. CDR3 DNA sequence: TGCGCCAGCAGCCCGACCTCGGGACAACGGGGAAACACCATATATTTT. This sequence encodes CASSPTSGQRGNTIYF.

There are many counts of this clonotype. CDR3 sequence reads: CASSRDRGLTGELFF. As DNA, the CDR3 is TGTGCCAGCAGCCGGGACAGGGGGCTCACCGGGGAGCTGTTTTTT. V usage is TRBV5-5 and J usage is TRBJ2-2, with 12 bases fitting TRBD1. This CDR3 has 15 amino acids. Germline loops: CDR1 SGHKS, CDR2 YYEKEE (reference sequence). The V gene end was trimmed by 4 bases and the J gene end by 4 bases; junction bases not matched to a gene: 2.

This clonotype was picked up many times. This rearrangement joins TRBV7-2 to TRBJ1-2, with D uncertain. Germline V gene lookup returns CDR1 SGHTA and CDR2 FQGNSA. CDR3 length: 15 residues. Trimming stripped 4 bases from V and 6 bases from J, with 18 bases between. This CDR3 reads CASSSRLSPGDGYTF. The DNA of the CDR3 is TGTGCCAGCAGCTCCCGGTTGTCGCCCGGGGATGGCTACACCTTC.

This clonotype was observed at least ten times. The CDR3 loop reads CASSRFAAGPTNEKLFF. The CDR3 DNA sequence: TGTGCCAGCAGTAGATTCGCGGCCGGCCCAACTAATGAAAAACTGTTTTTT. The rearrangement joins TRBV7-2 to TRBJ1-4; D ambiguous. The CDR3 is 17 residues long. V was cut by 6 bases and J by 0 bases, with 17 bases left in between. Germline CDR1 and CDR2: SGHTA and FQGNSA.